Each of the 31 T cell receptor beta chains below was sequenced from the same sample in a study of beta chain features in type 1 diabetes. TCRB transcripts that were expressed got sequenced, as all of the isolated RNA had been reverse transcribed. Some clones are missing from TCRdb's copy, which holds only in-frame ones; the method was immunoSEQ multiplex PCR. The sample yields roughly 400,000 clones, approximately 14% seen once. The sample comprised naive CD4+ T cells from blood. These receptors were collected from a man aged 30-40 years in good health.

The gene calls are TRBV30 and TRBJ2-3; 8 bases line up with TRBD2. With 3 bases clipped from V and 0 bases from J, the junction kept 8 bases outside the gene matches. CDR3 length: 16 amino acids. CDR1 and CDR2 from the germline V gene are GTSNPN and SVGIG (reference sequence). The CDR3 DNA reads TGTGCCTGGAGGAGAACTAGCGGAGCAAGCACAGATACGCAGTATTTT. Residues: CAWRRTSGASTDTQYF.

The rearrangement uses TRBV7-9 and TRBJ2-3, with TRBD2 matching 11 bases. Looked up from germline, CDR1 is SEHNR and CDR2 is FQNEAQ (reference sequence). The CDR3 is made up of 15 amino acids. The V and J ends lost 2 bases and 5 bases, in that order; junction bases with no gene match: 3. The CDR3 DNA is TGTGCCAGCAGCTTAATAGCGGGGGGGCTAGATACGCAGTATTTT. Protein product: CASSLIAGGLDTQYF. The whole variable domain, filled in from reference TRBV7-9 and TRBJ2-3, reads DTGVSQNPRHKITKRGQNVTFRCDPISEHNRLYWYRQTLGQGPEFLTYFQNEAQLEKSRLLSDRFSAERPKGSFSTLEIQRTEQGDSAMYLCASSLIAGGLDTQYFGPGTRLTVL.

Only a few counts were recorded for this clone. This chain joins TRBV7-2 and TRBJ2-7, with no clear D. Trimming stripped 1 base from V and 5 bases from J, with 12 bases between. CDR3 length: 14 residues. Germline assignment: CDR1 SGHTA and CDR2 FQGNSA. CDR3 sequence reads: CASSLEPGSNEQYF. The CDR3 DNA is TGTGCCAGCAGCTTAGAGCCAGGTTCCAACGAGCAGTACTTC.

This clone was found a few times. The chain joins TRBV15 to TRBJ1-1; D is ambiguous. Trimming removed 6 bases at V and 1 base at J, with 9 bases between. The CDR3 loop spans 13 amino acids. The germline gives CDR1 LNHNV, CDR2 YYDKDF (reference sequence). CDR3: CATSLATNTEAFF. DNA of the CDR3: TGTGCCACCAGTCTAGCGACGAACACTGAAGCTTTCTTT.

The rearrangement links TRBV7-9 to TRBJ2-7; D remains unclear. CDR1 SEHNR and CDR2 FQNEAQ come from the germline V gene (reference sequence). V lost 3 bases and J 4 bases, leaving 7 bases between the germline ends. The CDR3 has 12 amino acids. In DNA form, the CDR3 reads TGTGCCAGCAGCTTTTCCAGTTACGAGCAGTACTTC. Its protein is CASSFSSYEQYF.

This clone was seen only a few times. The sample has other DNA sequences that encode this CDR3 too. V and J are TRBV20-1 and TRBJ1-2; 7 positions agree with TRBD1. There are 11 residues in the CDR3. Germline CDR1 and CDR2: DFQATT and SNEGSKA (reference sequence). J lost 6 bases, V lost 3 bases, and 1 base had no gene match. CDR3 in amino acids: CSARTGNGYTF. CDR3 sequence (DNA): TGCAGTGCTAGGACAGGGAATGGCTACACCTTC.

This clone was seen only a few times. This sequence joins TRBV2 and TRBJ2-1; D may be TRBD1 or TRBD2 (6 bases each). V lost 4 bases to trimming and J lost 4 bases, with 14 bases between them. CDR1 and CDR2 from the germline V gene are SNHLY and FYNNEI. There are 15 residues in the CDR3. The CDR3 reads CASSGRGGGYNEQFF. In DNA, the CDR3 is TGTGCCAGCAGTGGGCGTGGAGGGGGTTACAATGAGCAGTTCTTC.

A few counts support this clone. V is TRBV11-3 and J is TRBJ2-2; D is uncertain. Trimming stripped 5 bases from V and 1 base from J, with 8 bases between. CDR1 SGHNT and CDR2 YENEEA come from the germline V gene. This CDR3 has 14 amino acids. The CDR3 loop reads CASSRQKNTGELFF. The CDR3 coding sequence is TGTGCCAGCAGCCGACAAAAGAACACCGGGGAGCTGTTTTTT. Full variable domain (remainder filled in from reference TRBV11-3 and TRBJ2-2): EAGVVQSPRYKIIEKKQPVAFWCNPISGHNTLYWYLQNLGQGPELLIRYENEEAVDDSQLPKDRFSAERLKGVDSTLKIQPAELGDSAVYLCASSRQKNTGELFFGEGSRLTVL.

For this clone: At one boundary the junction diverges from the germline segment, which might be a read error. The rearrangement links TRBV7-7 to TRBJ2-1; 9 bases map to TRBD2. The germline V gene has CDR1 SSHAT and CDR2 FNYEAQ (reference sequence). The CDR3 runs to 15 residues. The CDR3 region has the DNA TGTGCTAGCAGCTTATTAGCGGGAGCGGGGAATGAGCAGTTCTTC. It specifies CASSLLAGAGNEQFF. The full variable domain, its missing parts supplied by reference TRBV7-7 and TRBJ2-1, is GAGVSQSPRYKVTKRGQDVTLRCDPISSHATLYWYQQALGQGPEFLTYFNYEAQPDKSGLPSDRFSAERPEGSISTLTIQRTEQRDSAMYRCASSLLAGAGNEQFFGPGTRLTVL.

This clone was detected a few times. The rearrangement links TRBV12-5 to TRBJ1-1; 9 bases line up with TRBD1. The CDR3 covers 15 residues. CDR1 and CDR2 from the germline V gene are LGHNT and FRNRAP. The J segment lost 5 bases and the V segment lost 4 bases, leaving 8 bases of the junction unmatched. CDR3 DNA: TGTGCTAGTGGTTGGGACAGGGCGACCGTTACTGAAGCTTTCTTT. Its translation is CASGWDRATVTEAFF.

This clone was picked up a small number of times. DNA of the CDR3: TGTGCCAGCTCACCTCTGGAAGGTGAATATACGCAGTATTTT. It specifies CASSPLEGEYTQYF. V and J are TRBV18 and TRBJ2-3; D call uncertain. The CDR3 runs 14 residues. Per germline, CDR1 KGHSH and CDR2 LQKENI. Trimming cost V 3 bases and J 7 bases, with 14 bases left between them.

This clone occurred a few times. CDR3 coding DNA: TGCGCCAGCAGCTTGGGGCAGGGGAAATACGAGCAGTACTTC. Translation gives CASSLGQGKYEQYF. The V call is TRBV5-1, the J call TRBJ2-7; perhaps TRBD1 as D (6 bases). V lost 0 bases and J lost 4, with 11 bases in between. CDR1 and CDR2 from the germline V gene are SGHRS and YFSETQ. This CDR3 spans 14 amino acids.

This sequence joins TRBV29-1 and TRBJ2-2; 10 bases align to TRBD2. CDR3 length equals 13 residues. The germline V gene encodes CDR1 SQVTM and CDR2 ANQGSEA. The V gene end was trimmed by 4 bases and the J gene end by 5 bases; junction bases not matched to a gene: 1. The CDR3 DNA reads TGCAGCGTTGTAGCGGGGGGTACCGGGGAGCTGTTTTTT. It yields the protein CSVVAGGTGELFF.

The chain has TRBV30 and TRBJ2-3, with 10 bases that match TRBD2. The trim removed 3 bases at V and 6 bases at J, leaving 9 bases unmatched. Germline loops: CDR1 GTSNPN, CDR2 SVGIG (reference sequence). CDR3 length: 15 residues. The CDR3 here is CAWSTRTSGQDTQYF. CDR3 sequence (DNA): TGTGCCTGGAGCACCAGGACTAGCGGCCAGGATACGCAGTATTTT.

CDR3 nucleotide sequence: TGTGCCAGCAGCGGGGACCTCTGGGCCAACGTCCTGACTTTC. Translated: CASSGDLWANVLTF. This chain connects TRBV7-2 to TRBJ2-6; D might be TRBD1 or TRBD2, each matching 5 bases. CDR1 is SGHTA and CDR2 is FQGNSA in the germline V gene. The CDR3 covers 14 residues. Trimming pared 5 bases from V and 5 bases from J, leaving 10 bases between.

This clone appeared a few times. This chain connects TRBV5-1 to TRBJ2-2, with D perhaps matching TRBD1 (6 bases). The CDR3 extends over 15 amino acids. Germline loops: CDR1 SGHRS, CDR2 YFSETQ. V shed 0 bases and J shed 3 bases, with 9 bases lying between them. Here the CDR3 reads CASSLGRGYTGELFF. The CDR3 nucleotides are TGCGCCAGCAGCTTGGGCAGGGGATACACCGGGGAGCTGTTTTTT. Together with reference TRBV5-1 and TRBJ2-2, the CDR3 gives the full variable domain: KAGVTQTPRYLIKTRGQQVTLSCSPISGHRSVSWYQQTPGQGLQFLFEYFSETQRNKGNFPGRFSGRQFSNSRSEMNVSTLELGDSALYLCASSLGRGYTGELFFGEGSRLTVL.

This clone was seen a few times. V usage is TRBV7-9 and J usage is TRBJ1-1; 9 nucleotides align to TRBD1. The V gene's germline CDR1 is SEHNR and CDR2 FQNEAQ (reference sequence). The length of the CDR3 is 19 residues. The V and J ends lost 5 bases and 6 bases, in that order; junction bases with no gene match: 22. In DNA, the CDR3 is TGTGCCAGCAGCCGCACGCACAGGGGGCTTTCACCAGGAACGGCTGAAGCTTTCTTT. Translated: CASSRTHRGLSPGTAEAFF.

To note about this clone: The sample carries other DNA sequences with the same CDR3. V gene TRBV19 combines with J gene TRBJ1-1; D not certain. The CDR3 sequence is 13 residues long. Germline CDR1 LNHDA, CDR2 SQIVND (reference sequence). Trimming removed 4 bases from V and 0 bases from J, with 6 bases in between. The chain's CDR3 is CASSTVMNTEAFF. CDR3 DNA sequence: TGTGCCAGTAGTACCGTCATGAACACTGAAGCTTTCTTT.

This clone has only a few counts. The V and J genes are TRBV7-3 and TRBJ2-7, with a weak D call TRBD2 (6 bases). Trimming left V 0 bases short and J 7 bases short, with 10 bases between. Germline CDR1 and CDR2: SGHTA and FQGTGA. The CDR3 runs 13 residues. CDR3 sequence: CASSLTSGGEQYV. The CDR3 bases are TGTGCCAGCAGCTTAACCTCCGGGGGAGAGCAGTACGTC.

V and J are TRBV2 and TRBJ1-2; 7 bases align to TRBD1. This CDR3 is 13 amino acids long. Losses at the gene ends were 1 base for V and 11 bases for J; bases not matched to a gene: 7. Germline CDR1 and CDR2: SNHLY and FYNNEI. CDR3 bases: TGTGCCAGCAGTGAAGAACTGACAGGGAGTTACACCTTC. Encoded protein: CASSEELTGSYTF.

In its sample, this clone was seen a few times. The J gene is TRBJ1-2, the V gene TRBV30; D gene unclear. Trimming took off 0 bases at V and 4 bases at J, with 12 bases between the two ends. The CDR3 is 14 amino acids. Germline V CDR1 and CDR2: GTSNPN, SVGIG (reference sequence). The CDR3 region is CAWSVQGPRYGYTF. The CDR3 DNA reads as TGTGCCTGGAGTGTACAAGGACCCCGCTATGGCTACACCTTC.

This chain links TRBV13 with TRBJ2-2; 13 bases line up with TRBD2. V shed 5 bases, J shed 5 bases, and the junction held 8 bases outside the gene matches. Germline V gene data show CDR1 as PRHDT and CDR2 as FYEKMQ (reference sequence). This CDR3 spans 17 amino acids. The CDR3 DNA reads TGTGCCAGCAGCACCCACGGACTAGCGGGAGTAACCGGGGAGCTGTTTTTT. This codes for CASSTHGLAGVTGELFF.

This clone was seen a few times. The V gene is TRBV12-5, the J gene TRBJ2-1, with a tentative D call TRBD2 (6 bases). Germline loops: CDR1 LGHNT, CDR2 FRNRAP. This CDR3 region has 16 residues. Between the trimmed V and J ends, which lost 5 bases and 4 bases, there was a span of 18 bases. The CDR3 spells CASGGGGPTLYNEQFF. In DNA form, the CDR3 reads TGTGCTAGTGGTGGGGGAGGCCCCACATTATACAATGAGCAGTTCTTC.

The V and J genes are TRBV5-6 and TRBJ1-5, with TRBD1 as a possible D gene (5 bases). The CDR3 spans 17 residues. The germline gives CDR1 SGHDT, CDR2 YYEEEE. Trimming pared 4 bases from V and 7 bases from J, leaving 24 bases between. CDR3 residues: CASSRTRQSAIAQPQHF. The CDR3 DNA reads as TGTGCCAGCAGCCGGACCCGACAGTCCGCCATAGCACAGCCCCAGCATTTT.

This clone was counted only a few times. This chain uses TRBV5-4 with TRBJ2-3, with unresolved D. This CDR3 region has 14 residues. Germline CDR1 and CDR2: SGHNT and YYREEE (reference sequence). The ends were cut back, 4 bases at V and 2 bases at J, with 11 bases in the middle. The CDR3 spells CASSLGGNTDTQYF. For the CDR3, the DNA is TGTGCCAGCAGCCTGGGTGGGAACACAGATACGCAGTATTTT.

With regard to this clone: Other nucleotide sequences from this sample produce the same CDR3. The chain has TRBV29-1 and TRBJ2-7; D is unresolved. CDR1 is SQVTM, CDR2 ANQGSEA, per germline. This CDR3 is built from 12 residues. Trimming removed 4 bases from V and 0 bases from J, with 7 bases in between. This chain's CDR3 is CSVGRSSYEQYF. In nucleotides, the CDR3 is TGCAGCGTTGGGCGGAGCTCCTACGAGCAGTACTTC.

This clone has just a few counts. V is TRBV9 and J is TRBJ2-3, with 8 bases lining up with TRBD1. Per the germline V gene, CDR1 is SGDLS and CDR2 is YYNGEE. This CDR3 has 16 residues. The V gene end was trimmed by 3 bases and the J gene end by 2 bases; junction bases not matched to a gene: 8. The CDR3 bases are TGTGCCAGCAGCGGCGGACAGGGACTCTACACAGATACGCAGTATTTT. Protein product: CASSGGQGLYTDTQYF.

The chain carries TRBV28 and TRBJ2-4, with TRBD1 identical over 8 bases. Germline V gene data show CDR1 as MDHEN and CDR2 as SYDVKM. This CDR3 is built from 15 residues. Unmatched junction bases numbered 15, after V lost 8 bases and J lost 9 bases. In DNA, the CDR3 is TGTGCCAGCGGGGTAACGGGACAGGTTGACGGCATTCAGTACTTC. This encodes CASGVTGQVDGIQYF.

This clone was found a few times. The chain carries TRBV14 and TRBJ2-1, with D tentatively TRBD1 or TRBD2 (6 bases each). The CDR3 loop spans 15 amino acids. The ends were cut back, 5 bases at V and 2 bases at J, with 13 bases in the middle. Germline CDR1 SGHDN, CDR2 FVKESK. The CDR3: CASSRGTFPYNEQFF. The DNA for the CDR3 is TGTGCCAGCAGCAGGGGGACTTTTCCCTACAATGAGCAGTTCTTC. Full variable domain (outside the CDR3, taken from reference TRBV14 and TRBJ2-1): EAGVTQFPSHSVIEKGQTVTLRCDPISGHDNLYWYRRVMGKEIKFLLHFVKESKQDESGMPNNRFLAERTGGTYSTLKVQPAELEDSGVYFCASSRGTFPYNEQFFGPGTRLTVL.

This rearrangement joins TRBV15 to TRBJ2-7; D call uncertain. This CDR3 has 13 residues. Looked up from germline, CDR1 is LNHNV and CDR2 is YYDKDF (reference sequence). V lost 0 bases and J 0 bases, leaving 3 bases between the germline ends. CDR3 region: CATSRDSSYEQYV. The CDR3 bases are TGTGCCACCAGCAGAGATAGCTCCTACGAGCAGTACGTC.

About this clone itself: A clone one base away is much larger, so this may be a read error. The chain links TRBV7-2 to TRBJ2-2; D ambiguous. V dropped 4 bases and J dropped 3 bases, with 3 bases sitting between them. CDR1 is SGHTA and CDR2 is FQGNSA in the germline V gene. The CDR3 is made up of 12 amino acids. The CDR3 coding sequence is TGTGCCAGCAGCTCCGACACCGGGGAGCTGTTTTTT. It codes for CASSSDTGELFF.